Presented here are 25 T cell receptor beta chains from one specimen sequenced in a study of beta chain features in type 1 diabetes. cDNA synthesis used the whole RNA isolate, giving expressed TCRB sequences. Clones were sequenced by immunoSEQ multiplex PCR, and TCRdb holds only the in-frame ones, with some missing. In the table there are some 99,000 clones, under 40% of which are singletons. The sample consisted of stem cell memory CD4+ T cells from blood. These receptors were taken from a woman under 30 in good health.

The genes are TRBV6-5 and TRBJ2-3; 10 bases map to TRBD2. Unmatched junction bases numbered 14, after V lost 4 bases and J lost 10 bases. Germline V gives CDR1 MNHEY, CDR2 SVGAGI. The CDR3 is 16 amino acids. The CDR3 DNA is TGTGCCAGCAGTTTCGGACTAGCGGTCTCCTCATATGCGCAGTATTTT. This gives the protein CASSFGLAVSSYAQYF.

CDR3 sequence (DNA): TGTGCCTGGAGTTGGACAGGTGATGGCTACACCTTC. Translation gives CAWSWTGDGYTF. The genes are TRBV30 and TRBJ1-2, with TRBD1 identical over 7 bases. This CDR3 spans 12 amino acids. Germline V CDR1 and CDR2: GTSNPN, SVGIG (reference sequence). V lost 2 bases, J lost 6 bases, and 3 bases stayed unmatched.

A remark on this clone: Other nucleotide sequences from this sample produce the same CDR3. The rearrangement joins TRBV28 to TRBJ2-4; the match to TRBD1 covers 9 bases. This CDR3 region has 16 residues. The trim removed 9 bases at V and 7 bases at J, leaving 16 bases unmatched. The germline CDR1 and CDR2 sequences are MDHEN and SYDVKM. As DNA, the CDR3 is TGTGCCAGTAGTCCTTGGGGACAGGGAACGGGGAACATTCAGTACTTC. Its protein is CASSPWGQGTGNIQYF.

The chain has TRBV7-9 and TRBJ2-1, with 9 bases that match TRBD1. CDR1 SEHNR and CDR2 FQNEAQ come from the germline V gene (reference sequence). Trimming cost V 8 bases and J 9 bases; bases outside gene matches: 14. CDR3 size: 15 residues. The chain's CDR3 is CASPPRTGALVEQFF. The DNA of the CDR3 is TGTGCCAGCCCCCCCCGGACAGGGGCGTTGGTTGAGCAGTTCTTC.

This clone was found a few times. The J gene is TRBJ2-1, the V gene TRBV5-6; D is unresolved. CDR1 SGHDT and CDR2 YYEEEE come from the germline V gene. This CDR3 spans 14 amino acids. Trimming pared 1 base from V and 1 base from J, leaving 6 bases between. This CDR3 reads CASSLYYSYNEQFF. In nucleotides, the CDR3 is TGTGCCAGCAGCTTGTACTATTCCTACAATGAGCAGTTCTTC.

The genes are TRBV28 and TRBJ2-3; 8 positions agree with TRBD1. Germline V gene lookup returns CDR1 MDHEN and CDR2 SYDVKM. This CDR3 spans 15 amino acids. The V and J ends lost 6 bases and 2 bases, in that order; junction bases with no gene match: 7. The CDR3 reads CASSQRTGFTDTQYF. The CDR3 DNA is TGTGCCAGCAGCCAGCGGACAGGGTTCACAGATACGCAGTATTTT. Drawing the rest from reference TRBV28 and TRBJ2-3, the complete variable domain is DVKVTQSSRYLVKRTGEKVFLECVQDMDHENMFWYRQDPGLGLRLIYFSYDVKMKEKGDIPEGYSVSREKKERFSLILESASTNQTSMYLCASSQRTGFTDTQYFGPGTRLTVL.

The CDR3 bases are TGTGCCAGCAGTTACTCATCGGCAGGGGTCGGAAAACTGTTTTTT. Translation gives CASSYSSAGVGKLFF. The V gene is TRBV6-6, the J gene TRBJ1-4; possible D gene TRBD1, 6 bases. The CDR3 contains 15 residues. V lost 0 bases and J 10 bases, leaving 15 bases between the germline ends. CDR1 MNHNY and CDR2 SVGAGI come from the germline V gene (reference sequence).

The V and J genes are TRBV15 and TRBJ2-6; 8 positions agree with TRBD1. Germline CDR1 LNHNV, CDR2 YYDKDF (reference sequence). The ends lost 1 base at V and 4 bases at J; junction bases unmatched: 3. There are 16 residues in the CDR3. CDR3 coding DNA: TGTGCCACCAGCAGAGCAGGGGGCGCCGGGGCCAACGTCCTGACTTTC. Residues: CATSRAGGAGANVLTF.

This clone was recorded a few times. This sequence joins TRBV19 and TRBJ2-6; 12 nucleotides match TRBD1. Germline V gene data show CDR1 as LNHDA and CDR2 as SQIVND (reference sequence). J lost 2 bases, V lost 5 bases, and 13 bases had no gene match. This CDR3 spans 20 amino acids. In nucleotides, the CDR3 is TGTGCCAGTAGTGGGGACAGGGGGCGACTAGGGTTTCCTGGGGCCAACGTCCTGACTTTC. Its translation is CASSGDRGRLGFPGANVLTF.

The CDR3 is CASSLEQGRYYGYTF. CDR3 nucleotides: TGCGCCAGCAGCTTGGAACAGGGTAGATACTATGGCTACACCTTC. The rearrangement links TRBV5-1 to TRBJ1-2; maybe TRBD1 (6 bases). This CDR3 spans 15 amino acids. V lost 0 bases, J lost 3 bases, and 12 bases lay in between. CDR1 is SGHRS, CDR2 YFSETQ, per germline.

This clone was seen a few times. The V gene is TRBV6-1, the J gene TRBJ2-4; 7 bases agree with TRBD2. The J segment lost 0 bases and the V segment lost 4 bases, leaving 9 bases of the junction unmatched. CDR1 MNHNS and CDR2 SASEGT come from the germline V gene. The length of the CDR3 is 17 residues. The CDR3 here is CASSASWDYVAKNIQYF. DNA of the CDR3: TGTGCCAGCAGTGCATCTTGGGACTACGTAGCCAAAAACATTCAGTACTTC.

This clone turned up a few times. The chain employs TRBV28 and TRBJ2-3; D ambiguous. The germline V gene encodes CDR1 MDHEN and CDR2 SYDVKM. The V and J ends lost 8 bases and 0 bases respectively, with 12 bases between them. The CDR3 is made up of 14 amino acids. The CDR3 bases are TGTGCCAGCCAGAGAGGCCATAGCACAGATACGCAGTATTTT. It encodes CASQRGHSTDTQYF. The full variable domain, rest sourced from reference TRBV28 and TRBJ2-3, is DVKVTQSSRYLVKRTGEKVFLECVQDMDHENMFWYRQDPGLGLRLIYFSYDVKMKEKGDIPEGYSVSREKKERFSLILESASTNQTSMYLCASQRGHSTDTQYFGPGTRLTVL.

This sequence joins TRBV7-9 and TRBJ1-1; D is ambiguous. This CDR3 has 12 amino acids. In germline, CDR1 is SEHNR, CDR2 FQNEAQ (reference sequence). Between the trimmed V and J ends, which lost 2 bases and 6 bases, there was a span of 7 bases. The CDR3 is CASSLPGSEAFF. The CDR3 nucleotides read TGTGCCAGCAGCTTACCGGGGTCTGAAGCTTTCTTT. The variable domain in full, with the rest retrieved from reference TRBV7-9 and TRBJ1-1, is DTGVSQNPRHKITKRGQNVTFRCDPISEHNRLYWYRQTLGQGPEFLTYFQNEAQLEKSRLLSDRFSAERPKGSFSTLEIQRTEQGDSAMYLCASSLPGSEAFFGQGTRLTVV.

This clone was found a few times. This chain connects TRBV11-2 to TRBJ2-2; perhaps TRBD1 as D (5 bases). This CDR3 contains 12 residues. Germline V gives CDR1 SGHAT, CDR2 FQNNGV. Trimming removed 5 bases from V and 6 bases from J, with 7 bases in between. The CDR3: CASSPGPGELFF. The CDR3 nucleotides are TGTGCCAGCAGCCCAGGGCCCGGGGAGCTGTTTTTT.

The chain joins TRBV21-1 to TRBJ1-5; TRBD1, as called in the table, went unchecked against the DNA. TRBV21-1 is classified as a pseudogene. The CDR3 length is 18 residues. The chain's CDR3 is CASRPRGQQGREGQPQHF. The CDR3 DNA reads TGTGCCAGCAGGCCAAGGGGCCAACAGGGCCGAGAAGGTCAGCCCCAGCATTTT.

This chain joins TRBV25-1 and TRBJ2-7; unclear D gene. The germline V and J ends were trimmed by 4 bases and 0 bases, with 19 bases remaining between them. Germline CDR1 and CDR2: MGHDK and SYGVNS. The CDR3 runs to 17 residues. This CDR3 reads CASSAHFGSGYSYEQYF. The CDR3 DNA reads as TGTGCCAGCAGTGCCCACTTCGGTTCAGGCTACTCCTACGAGCAGTACTTC.

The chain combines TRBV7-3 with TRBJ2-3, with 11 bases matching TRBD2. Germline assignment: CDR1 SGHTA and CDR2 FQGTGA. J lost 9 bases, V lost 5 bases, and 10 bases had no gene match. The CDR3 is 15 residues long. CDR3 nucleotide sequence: TGTGCCAGCAGCCCCCGGGGTAGCGGGGGGGAGACGCAGTATTTT. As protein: CASSPRGSGGETQYF.

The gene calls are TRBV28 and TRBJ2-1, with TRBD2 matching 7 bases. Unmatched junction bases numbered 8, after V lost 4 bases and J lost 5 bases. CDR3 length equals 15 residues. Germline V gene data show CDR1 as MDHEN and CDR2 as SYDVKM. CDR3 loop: CASSSQASGNNEQFF. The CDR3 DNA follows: TGTGCCAGCAGTTCTCAGGCTAGCGGAAACAATGAGCAGTTCTTC.

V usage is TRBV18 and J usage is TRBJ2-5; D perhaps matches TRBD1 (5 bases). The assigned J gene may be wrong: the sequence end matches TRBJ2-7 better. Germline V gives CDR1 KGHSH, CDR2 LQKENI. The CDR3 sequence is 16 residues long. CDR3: CASSPYPPGKTYEQYF. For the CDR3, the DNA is TGTGCCAGCTCACCGTACCCGCCAGGGAAGACCTACGAGCAGTACTTC.

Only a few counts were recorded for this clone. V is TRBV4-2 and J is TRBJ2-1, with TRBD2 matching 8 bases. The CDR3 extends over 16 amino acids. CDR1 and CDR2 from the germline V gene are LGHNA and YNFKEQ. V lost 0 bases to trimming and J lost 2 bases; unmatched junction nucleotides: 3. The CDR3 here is CASSQEVAGTYNEQFF. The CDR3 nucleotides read TGTGCCAGCAGCCAAGAGGTAGCGGGAACCTACAATGAGCAGTTCTTC.

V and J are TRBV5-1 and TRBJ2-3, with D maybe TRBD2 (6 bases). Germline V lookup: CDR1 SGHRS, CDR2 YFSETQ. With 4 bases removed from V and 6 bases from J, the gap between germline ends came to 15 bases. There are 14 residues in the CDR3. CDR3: CASSGRAGTDTQYF. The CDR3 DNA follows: TGCGCCAGCAGCGGGAGAGCGGGTACGGATACGCAGTATTTT.

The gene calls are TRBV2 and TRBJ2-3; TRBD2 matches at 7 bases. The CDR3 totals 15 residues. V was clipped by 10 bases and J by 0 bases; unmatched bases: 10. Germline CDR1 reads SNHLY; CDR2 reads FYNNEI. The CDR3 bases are TGTGCCAACTCTGGACGGGGGGTTAGCACAGATACGCAGTATTTT. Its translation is CANSGRGVSTDTQYF.

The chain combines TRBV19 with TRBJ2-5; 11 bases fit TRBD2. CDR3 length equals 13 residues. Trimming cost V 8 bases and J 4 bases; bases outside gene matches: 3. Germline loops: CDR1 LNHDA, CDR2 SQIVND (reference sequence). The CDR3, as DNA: TGTGCCAGTGGAACTAGCGGGAGAGAGACCCAGTACTTC. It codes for CASGTSGRETQYF.

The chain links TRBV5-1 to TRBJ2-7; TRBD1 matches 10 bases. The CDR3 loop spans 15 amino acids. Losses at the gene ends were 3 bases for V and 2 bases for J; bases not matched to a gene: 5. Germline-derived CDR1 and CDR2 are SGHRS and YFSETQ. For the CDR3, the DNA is TGCGCCAGCAGCTGGGGACAGGGGAGAACCTACGAGCAGTACTTC. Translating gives CASSWGQGRTYEQYF.

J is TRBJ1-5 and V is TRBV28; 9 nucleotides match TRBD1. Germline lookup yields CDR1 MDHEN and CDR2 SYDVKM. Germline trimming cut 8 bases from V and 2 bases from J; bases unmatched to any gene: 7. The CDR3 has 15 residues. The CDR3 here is CASPDRGEGNQPQHF. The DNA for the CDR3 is TGTGCCAGCCCGGACAGGGGAGAGGGCAATCAGCCCCAGCATTTT.